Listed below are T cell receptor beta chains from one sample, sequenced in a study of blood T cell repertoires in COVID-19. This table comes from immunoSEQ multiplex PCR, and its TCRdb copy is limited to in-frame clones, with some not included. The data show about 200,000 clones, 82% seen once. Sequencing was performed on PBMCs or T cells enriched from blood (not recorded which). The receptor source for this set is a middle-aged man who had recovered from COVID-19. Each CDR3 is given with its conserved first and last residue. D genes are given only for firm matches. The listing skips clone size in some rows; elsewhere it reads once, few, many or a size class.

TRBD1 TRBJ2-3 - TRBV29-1 CSATQGDRTSTDTQYF TGCAGCGCTACACAGGGGGATAGGACTAGCACAGATACGCAGTATTTT
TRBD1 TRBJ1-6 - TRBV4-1 CASSQGQGSPLHF TGCGCCAGCAGCCAGGGACAGGGGTCACCCCTCCACTTT
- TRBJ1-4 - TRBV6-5 CASSRGVGKLFF TGTGCCAGCAGCCGCGGGGTGGGGAAACTGTTTTTT
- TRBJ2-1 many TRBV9 CASSPHRSYNEQFF TGTGCCAGCAGCCCCCACAGAAGTTACAATGAGCAGTTCTTC
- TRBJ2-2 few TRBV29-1 CSVEPGNTGELFF TGCAGCGTTGAACCGGGAAACACCGGGGAGCTGTTTTTT
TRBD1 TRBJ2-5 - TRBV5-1 CASSDPGTGLETQYF TGCGCCAGCAGCGATCCGGGGACAGGGTTGGAGACCCAGTACTTC
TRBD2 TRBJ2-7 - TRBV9 CASTQRGSGEQYF TGTGCCAGTACCCAGCGGGGGTCCGGCGAGCAGTACTTC
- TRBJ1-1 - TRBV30 CAWSRGNEAFF TGTGCCTGGAGTAGGGGGAACGAAGCTTTCTTT
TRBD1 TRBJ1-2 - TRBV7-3 CASSLDREGGYTF TGTGCCAGCAGCTTGGACAGGGAAGGTGGCTACACCTTC
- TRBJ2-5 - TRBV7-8 CASSLIGGQETQYF TGTGCCAGCAGCCTAATCGGCGGTCAAGAGACCCAGTACTTC
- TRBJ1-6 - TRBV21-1 CASSKDLGQGENSPLHF TGTGCCAGCAGCAAAGATCTAGGACAGGGGGAGAATTCACCCCTCCACTTT
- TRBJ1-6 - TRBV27 CASSSSTGNSPLHF TGTGCCAGCAGTTCCTCGACAGGAAATTCACCCCTCCACTTT
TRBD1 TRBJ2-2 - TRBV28 CASSLDRAVTGELFF TGTGCCAGCAGTTTAGACAGGGCGGTCACCGGGGAGCTGTTTTTT
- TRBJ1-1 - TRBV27 CASSLGRGMNTEAFF TGTGCCAGCAGTTTAGGTAGGGGTATGAACACTGAAGCTTTCTTT
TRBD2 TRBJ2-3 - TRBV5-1 CASSLQAGAPHTDTQYF TGCGCCAGCAGCCTGCAGGCGGGAGCGCCGCACACAGATACGCAGTATTTT
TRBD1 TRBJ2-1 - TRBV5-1 CASSLGTGREQFF TGCGCCAGCAGCTTGGGGACAGGGAGGGAGCAGTTCTTC
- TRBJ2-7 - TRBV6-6 CASSYGGRSYEQYF TGTGCCAGCAGTTACGGGGGCAGGTCCTACGAGCAGTACTTC
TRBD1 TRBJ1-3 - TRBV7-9 CASSSTGTGSGNTIYF TGTGCCAGCAGCTCCACCGGGACAGGGAGTGGAAACACCATATATTTT
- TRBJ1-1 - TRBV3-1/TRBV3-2 CASSPEWESTEAFF TGTGCCAGCAGCCCAGAGTGGGAGTCCACTGAAGCTTTCTTT
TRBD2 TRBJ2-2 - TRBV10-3 CAIAKGTSGSAGELFF TGTGCCATTGCGAAAGGGACTAGCGGGTCCGCCGGGGAGCTGTTTTTT
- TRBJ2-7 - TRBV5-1 CASSLGAGTYEQYF TGCGCCAGCAGCTTGGGGGCTGGTACCTACGAGCAGTACTTC
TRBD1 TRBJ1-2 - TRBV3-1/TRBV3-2 CASSRSRTPGTGPGGGYGYTF TGTGCCAGCAGCCGGTCCCGAACACCCGGGACAGGGCCCGGTGGAGGCTATGGCTACACCTTC
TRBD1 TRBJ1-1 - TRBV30 CAWSVLGTGADTEAFF TGTGCCTGGAGTGTACTAGGGACAGGGGCCGACACTGAAGCTTTCTTT
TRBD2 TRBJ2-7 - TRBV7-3 CASSPTSSGGLYF TGTGCCAGCAGCCCCACGTCATCGGGAGGGTTGTACTTC
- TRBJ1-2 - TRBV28 CASSSTGGDLPIYGYTF TGTGCCAGCAGTTCTACGGGGGGCGATCTCCCAATATATGGCTACACCTTC
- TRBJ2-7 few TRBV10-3 CAISESGEQYF TGTGCCATCAGTGAATCGGGAGAGCAGTACTTC
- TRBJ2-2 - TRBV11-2 CASSPKPTSFSTGELFF TGTGCCAGCAGTCCAAAACCGACTAGTTTCAGCACCGGGGAGCTGTTTTTT
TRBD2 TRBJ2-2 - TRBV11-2 CASSFAGAVGELFF TGTGCCAGCAGCTTCGCGGGAGCGGTCGGGGAGCTGTTTTTT
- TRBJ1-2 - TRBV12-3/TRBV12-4 CASSLYNSYGYTF TGTGCCAGCAGTTTGTATAACAGCTATGGCTACACCTTC
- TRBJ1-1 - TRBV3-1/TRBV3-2 CASSKSGYTEAFF TGTGCCAGCAGCAAGAGCGGGTACACTGAAGCTTTCTTT
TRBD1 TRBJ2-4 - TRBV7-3 CASSPSTGGASKNIQYF TGTGCCAGCAGCCCATCGACAGGGGGCGCTTCCAAAAACATTCAGTACTTC
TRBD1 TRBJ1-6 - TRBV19 CASSMGQGNSPLHF TGTGCCAGTAGTATGGGACAGGGGAATTCACCCCTCCACTTT
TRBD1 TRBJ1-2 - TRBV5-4 CASSPRDRGVNYGYTF TGTGCCAGCAGCCCCCGGGACAGGGGGGTTAACTATGGCTACACCTTC